The TCR beta chain described here comes from a study of blood T cell repertoires in COVID-19. Study background: Whether acute or convalescent, the COVID-19 samples came from the United States, Italy and Spain. From T cells, B-cell-depleted T cells, or PBMCs came the material, which was cDNA or gDNA.

The V end was cut by 4 bases, the J end by 0 bases, with 16 bases between. Germline assignment: CDR1 SGHTA and CDR2 FQGTGA. The CDR3 runs 18 residues. This clone occurred once. Original processing methods: Amplification with reference gene primers provided the estimates of nucleated cell counts. Some clones are missing from TCRdb's copy, which holds only in-frame ones; the method was immunoSEQ multiplex PCR. V and J calls plus clone size are reproduced from that table; the DNA served to infer D and trimming. The sample carries 140,000 or so clones, 85% to 90% recorded once. The receptor comes from a woman aged 55-69 years with active COVID-19. This chain joins TRBV7-3 and TRBJ2-6; possible D gene TRBD1, 5 bases. The specimen sequenced was peripheral blood. DNA of the CDR3: TGTGCCAGCAGCTCCCAGGGATTTTCGGTCTCTGGGGCCAACGTCCTGACTTTC. Encoded protein: CASSSQGFSVSGANVLTF. The entire variable domain, with the rest obtained from reference TRBV7-3 and TRBJ2-6, is as follows: GAGVSQTPSNKVTEKGKYVELRCDPISGHTALYWYRQSLGQGPEFLIYFQGTGAADDSGLPNDRFFAVRPEGSVSTLKIQRTERGDSAVYLCASSSQGFSVSGANVLTFGAGSRLTVL.